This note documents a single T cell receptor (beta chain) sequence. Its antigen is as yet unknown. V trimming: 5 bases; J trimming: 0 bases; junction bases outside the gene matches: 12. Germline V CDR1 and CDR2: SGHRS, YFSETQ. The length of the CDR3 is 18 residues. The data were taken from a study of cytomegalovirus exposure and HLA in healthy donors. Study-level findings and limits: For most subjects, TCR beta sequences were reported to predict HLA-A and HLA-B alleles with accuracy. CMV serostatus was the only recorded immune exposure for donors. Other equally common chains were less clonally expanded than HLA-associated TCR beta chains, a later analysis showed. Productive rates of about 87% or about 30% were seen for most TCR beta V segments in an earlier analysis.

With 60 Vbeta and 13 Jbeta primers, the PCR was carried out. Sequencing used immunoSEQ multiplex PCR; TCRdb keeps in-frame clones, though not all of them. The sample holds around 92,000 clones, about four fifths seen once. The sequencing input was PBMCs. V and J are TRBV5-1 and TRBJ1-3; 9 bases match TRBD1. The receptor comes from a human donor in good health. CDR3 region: CASSAGTGMQSSGNTIYF. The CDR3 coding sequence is TGCGCCAGCAGTGCCGGGACAGGGATGCAGAGCTCTGGAAACACCATATATTTT.